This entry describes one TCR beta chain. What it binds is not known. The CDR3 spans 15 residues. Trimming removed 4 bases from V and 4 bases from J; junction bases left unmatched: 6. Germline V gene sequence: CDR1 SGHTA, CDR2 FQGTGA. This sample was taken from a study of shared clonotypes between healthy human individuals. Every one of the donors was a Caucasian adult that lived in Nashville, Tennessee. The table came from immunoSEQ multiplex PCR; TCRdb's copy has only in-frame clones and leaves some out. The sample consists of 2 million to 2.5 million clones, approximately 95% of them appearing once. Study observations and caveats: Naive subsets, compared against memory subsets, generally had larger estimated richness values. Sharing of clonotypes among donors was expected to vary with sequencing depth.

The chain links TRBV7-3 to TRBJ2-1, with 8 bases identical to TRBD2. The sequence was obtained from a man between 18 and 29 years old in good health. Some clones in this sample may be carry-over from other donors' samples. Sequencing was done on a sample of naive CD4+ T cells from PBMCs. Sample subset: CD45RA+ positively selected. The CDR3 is CASSSSGYRYNEQFF. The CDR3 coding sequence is TGTGCCAGCAGCTCTAGCGGGTATCGGTACAATGAGCAGTTCTTC.